These 27 T cell receptor beta chains share one sample of origin, sequenced in a study of OX40 agonist ivuxolimab in advanced cancers. Generated by immunoSEQ multiplex PCR, the TCRdb table keeps only in-frame clones and is missing some. The sample includes approximately 24,000 clones, 84% seen only once; the top ten take roughly 15%. This specimen was CD4+ or CD8+ T cells sorted from blood, taken in a trial of the OX40 agonist ivuxolimab. These receptors all come from an adult with an advanced solid tumor such as melanoma, head and neck, liver or kidney cancer.

The genes are TRBV4-3 and TRBJ1-4; no firm D call. CDR3 length equals 16 residues. Trimming removed 0 bases from V and 8 bases from J, with 16 bases in between. CDR1 LGHNA and CDR2 YSLEER come from the germline V gene. The CDR3 loop is CASSQDRFQAEEKLFF. DNA of the CDR3: TGCGCCAGCAGCCAAGATCGGTTTCAGGCGGAGGAAAAACTGTTTTTT.

The chain is built from TRBV7-8 and TRBJ2-5; tentatively, D is TRBD1 (5 bases). The DNA end is more similar to TRBJ2-7, so the J call may be wrong. CDR1 SGHVS and CDR2 FQNEAQ come from the germline V gene. This CDR3 comprises 15 residues. The DNA for the CDR3 is TGTGCCAGCAGCTACAGGACGGTGAGCTCCTACGAGCAGTACTTC. It is translated as CASSYRTVSSYEQYF.

The rearrangement links TRBV5-1 to TRBJ1-1; maybe TRBD1 (5 bases). Trimming left V 1 base short and J 1 base short, with 8 bases between. The CDR3 spans 14 residues. Germline CDR1 reads SGHRS; CDR2 reads YFSETQ. The CDR3 here is CASSLPGPNTEAFF. In nucleotides, the CDR3 is TGCGCCAGCAGCTTGCCAGGGCCGAACACTGAAGCTTTCTTT.

Points on this clone: One junction end does not reproduce the germline sequence, and a read error may be involved. The chain has TRBV10-1 and TRBJ2-6; D is unresolved. The CDR3 consists of 18 residues. Germline CDR1 and CDR2: WNHNN and SYGVQD (reference sequence). CDR3 region: CASSSDARSHKSGQRPDF. The CDR3 DNA reads TGCGCCAGCAGTTCCGACGCAAGATCGCACAAGTCGGGCCAACGTCCTGACTTC.

The J gene is TRBJ1-4, the V gene TRBV5-1; the D is unclear. This CDR3 contains 13 residues. Germline V gene data show CDR1 as SGHRS and CDR2 as YFSETQ. Trimming removed 7 bases at V and 3 bases at J, with 10 bases between. In nucleotides, the CDR3 is TGCGCCAGCGGAAAAGACCCTAATGAAAAACTGTTTTTT. The encoded protein is CASGKDPNEKLFF.

The rearrangement uses TRBV5-1 and TRBJ2-5; D call uncertain. The CDR3 consists of 12 residues. Germline lookup yields CDR1 SGHRS and CDR2 YFSETQ. Trimming took off 3 bases at V and 2 bases at J, with 5 bases between the two ends. The CDR3 region is CASSYSQETQYF. In nucleotides, the CDR3 is TGCGCCAGCAGCTACAGTCAAGAGACCCAGTACTTC.

In this sample, this clone turned up once. The chain uses TRBV7-9 and TRBJ2-5; D possibly corresponds to TRBD2 (6 bases). The CDR3 is 16 residues long. V was trimmed by 1 base and J by 2 bases, leaving 14 bases between them. Germline V lookup: CDR1 SEHNR, CDR2 FQNEAQ (reference sequence). This chain's CDR3 is CASSLGGLRGQETQYF. The CDR3 bases are TGTGCCAGCAGCTTAGGGGGACTCCGGGGGCAAGAGACCCAGTACTTC.

The genes are TRBV23-1 and TRBJ2-4; D gene ambiguous. TRBV23-1 is sorted into the ORF group, with uncertain function. The CDR3 runs to 18 residues. V was cut by 0 bases and J by 1 base, with 16 bases left in between. The CDR3 coding sequence is TGCGCCAGCAGTCAATCGGGTGATACCCGCTTGGCCAAAAACATTCAGTACTTC. It yields the protein CASSQSGDTRLAKNIQYF.

The chain couples TRBV7-2 to TRBJ1-2; 8 nucleotides line up with TRBD1. V lost 5 bases and J lost 4; bases outside the gene matches: 18. This CDR3 spans 18 amino acids. From germline, CDR1 is SGHTA and CDR2 FQGNSA. DNA of the CDR3: TGTGCCAGCAGCCCAACACTTTGGACAGGGCTGGCGACCTATGGCTACACCTTC. This gives the protein CASSPTLWTGLATYGYTF.

This chain joins TRBV2 and TRBJ1-1; 7 bases align to TRBD1. V lost 2 bases to trimming and J lost 0 bases; unmatched junction nucleotides: 3. CDR1 SNHLY and CDR2 FYNNEI come from the germline V gene. The CDR3 runs 15 residues. The CDR3 here is CASSEQGGMNTEAFF. Here the CDR3 DNA reads TGTGCCAGCAGTGAACAGGGGGGAATGAACACTGAAGCTTTCTTT.

The J gene is TRBJ1-3, the V gene TRBV9; TRBD1 matches 9 bases. Germline assignment: CDR1 SGDLS and CDR2 YYNGEE. With V trimmed by 3 bases and J by 0 bases, 1 base remained unmatched. The CDR3 is 15 amino acids. The chain's CDR3 is CASSGDRDSGNTIYF. CDR3 sequence (DNA): TGTGCCAGCAGCGGGGACAGGGACTCTGGAAACACCATATATTTT.

This chain joins TRBV11-3 and TRBJ1-2, with a weak D call TRBD1 (6 bases). Trimming cost V 4 bases and J 6 bases, with 12 bases left between them. The CDR3 runs to 13 residues. CDR1 and CDR2 (germline): SGHNT, YENEEA. CDR3 sequence reads: CASSSRGGDGYTF. The CDR3 nucleotides are TGTGCCAGCAGCTCGAGGGGGGGGGATGGCTACACCTTC.

This rearrangement joins TRBV7-6 to TRBJ2-7; the match to TRBD2 covers 9 bases. V was clipped by 5 bases and J by 7 bases; unmatched bases: 3. This CDR3 has 12 amino acids. Germline-derived CDR1 and CDR2 are SGHVS and FNYEAQ. The CDR3 nucleotides read TGTGCCAGCAGCGCTAGCGGGGAAGAGCAGTACTTC. The encoded protein is CASSASGEEQYF. Based on the CDR3 plus reference TRBV7-6 and TRBJ2-7, the full variable domain is GAGVSQSPRYKVTKRGQDVALRCDPISGHVSLYWYRQALGQGPEFLTYFNYEAQQDKSGLPNDRFSAERPEGSISTLTIQRTEQRDSAMYRCASSASGEEQYFGPGTRLTVT.

The rearrangement joins TRBV10-3 to TRBJ2-1; TRBD1 aligns across 10 bases. Unmatched junction bases numbered 6, after V lost 5 bases and J lost 2 bases. This CDR3 is 16 amino acids long. CDR1 is ENHRY, CDR2 SYGVKD, per germline. The CDR3 region is CAISTTDRGPYNEQFF. The CDR3 bases are TGTGCCATCAGTACGACAGACAGGGGGCCCTACAATGAGCAGTTCTTC.

The CDR3 region has the DNA TGTGCCACCAGCGGCGACCCGGGACTAGTGGGACCCTACGAGCAGTACTTC. Translation: CATSGDPGLVGPYEQYF. The rearrangement links TRBV15 to TRBJ2-7; 8 positions agree with TRBD2. Germline CDR1 reads LNHNV; CDR2 reads YYDKDF (reference sequence). V lost 5 bases, J lost 2 bases, and 14 bases stayed unmatched. This CDR3 spans 17 amino acids.

The rearrangement joins TRBV30 to TRBJ2-1, with D tentatively TRBD2 (6 bases). Trimming took 5 bases from V and 9 from J, leaving 20 bases between them. Germline V gives CDR1 GTSNPN, CDR2 SVGIG (reference sequence). CDR3 length: 14 residues. For the CDR3, the DNA is TGTGCCTGGGGCCGGGGGACCCTCCAGGTTGAGCAGTTCTTC. Amino acids: CAWGRGTLQVEQFF.

The rearrangement uses TRBV19 and TRBJ2-7; D possibly corresponds to TRBD2 (6 bases). The CDR3 contains 13 residues. V was cut by 3 bases and J by 5 bases, with 11 bases left in between. Per the germline V gene, CDR1 is LNHDA and CDR2 is SQIVND (reference sequence). CDR3: CASSMASGDEQYF. CDR3 coding DNA: TGTGCCAGTAGTATGGCGTCGGGGGACGAGCAGTACTTC.

This chain links TRBV6-5 with TRBJ2-7; D is tentatively TRBD1 or TRBD2 (5 bases each). The CDR3 is made up of 14 amino acids. Germline values: CDR1 MNHEY, CDR2 SVGAGI. V was clipped by 2 bases and J by 7 bases, with 15 bases between them. The CDR3 DNA follows: TGTGCCAGCAGTTACCTCTCGGGGCCCGAGGAGCAGTACTTC. It encodes CASSYLSGPEEQYF.

J is TRBJ1-1 and V is TRBV2; 10 bases fit TRBD1. This CDR3 spans 14 amino acids. Germline CDR1 is SNHLY and CDR2 is FYNNEI. With V trimmed by 5 bases and J by 5 bases, 5 bases remained unmatched. CDR3: CASSKTGGQTEAFF. Here the CDR3 DNA reads TGTGCCAGCAGTAAGACAGGGGGCCAAACTGAAGCTTTCTTT.

This chain joins TRBV15 and TRBJ2-5; possibly TRBD2 for D (6 bases). The germline gives CDR1 LNHNV, CDR2 YYDKDF (reference sequence). Trimming took 2 bases from V and 5 from J, leaving 15 bases between them. This CDR3 contains 15 residues. The CDR3 DNA follows: TGTGCCACCAGCAGACAATCCGGAGGGTACGAGACCCAGTACTTC. Its translation: CATSRQSGGYETQYF.

The table lists this clone with a count of one. This sequence joins TRBV6-5 and TRBJ2-7, with D maybe TRBD1 (7 bases). The CDR3 loop spans 16 amino acids. Germline V gene lookup returns CDR1 MNHEY and CDR2 SVGAGI. V lost 2 bases, J lost 6 bases, and 20 bases lay in between. The CDR3 DNA follows: TGTGCCAGCAGTTACGGAGGGGGCGTCTACCTACGCGAGCAGTACTTC. As protein: CASSYGGGVYLREQYF.

V usage is TRBV9 and J usage is TRBJ2-3; unclear D gene. V was cut by 3 bases and J by 3 bases, with 11 bases left in between. This CDR3 contains 14 residues. Germline assignment: CDR1 SGDLS and CDR2 YYNGEE. The CDR3 loop reads CASSELSGTDTQYF. CDR3 sequence (DNA): TGTGCCAGCAGCGAGCTCTCCGGTACAGATACGCAGTATTTT.

The V and J genes are TRBV6-1 and TRBJ1-5; no clear D gene. This CDR3 is built from 17 residues. Germline CDR1 reads MNHNS; CDR2 reads SASEGT. V lost 6 bases to trimming and J lost 0 bases, with 18 bases between them. CDR3 bases: TGTGCCAGCAGGGAATTGGGCCACGGCTATAGCAATCAGCCCCAGCATTTT. Its protein is CASRELGHGYSNQPQHF.

This clone was found once. Germline is not matched at one junction end, which may reflect a read error. V and J are TRBV7-3 and TRBJ2-1; TRBD2 agrees at 12 bases. CDR1 is SGHTA, CDR2 FQGTGA, per germline. The CDR3 spans 18 residues. The CDR3 here is CASSLSASGRASFNEQFF. The DNA for the CDR3 is TGTGCCAGCAGCTTATCGGCTAGCGGGAGGGCCTCCTTCAATGAGCAGTTCTTC.

V gene TRBV7-2 combines with J gene TRBJ2-7, with a possible D match to TRBD2 (5 bases). The CDR3 has 14 residues. V was cut by 4 bases and J by 5 bases, with 15 bases left in between. CDR1 and CDR2 from the germline V gene are SGHTA and FQGNSA. The CDR3 region is CASSYRGRLNEQYF. The DNA for the CDR3 is TGTGCCAGCAGCTATCGAGGGAGATTGAACGAGCAGTACTTC.

The genes are TRBV19 and TRBJ2-2, with D uncertain. V was cut by 6 bases and J by 0 bases, with 2 bases left in between. Germline CDR1 reads LNHDA; CDR2 reads SQIVND (reference sequence). The CDR3 has 12 residues. The CDR3 DNA reads TGTGCCAGTAGCCCGAACACCGGGGAGCTGTTTTTT. Protein: CASSPNTGELFF.

This sequence joins TRBV6-5 and TRBJ2-2; 10 bases align to TRBD2. Unmatched junction bases numbered 3, after V lost 9 bases and J lost 2 bases. The CDR3 is 14 residues long. CDR1 and CDR2 from the germline V gene are MNHEY and SVGAGI. Here the CDR3 DNA reads TGTGCCAGTGAGCGGGAGGGTAACACCGGGGAGCTGTTTTTT. This gives the protein CASEREGNTGELFF.